The next 18 T cell receptor beta chains were all read from a single sample in a study of cytotoxic CD8 clonotypes in ibrutinib-treated CLL. Here immunoSEQ multiplex PCR was the method, and the copy in TCRdb shows in-frame clones only, minus some. The sample carries 110,000 or so clones, about 50% recorded once. Sequences were derived from PBMCs, sampled after 24 months of ibrutinib treatment. The receptors derive from a human donor with chronic lymphocytic leukemia.

The chain combines TRBV9 with TRBJ2-5; D call uncertain. The length of the CDR3 is 12 residues. V was cut by 7 bases and J by 5 bases, with 12 bases left in between. Germline V gene data show CDR1 as SGDLS and CDR2 as YYNGEE. The DNA of the CDR3 is TGTGCCAGCTCCCGGGTCCAGGAGACCCAGTACTTC. Protein sequence: CASSRVQETQYF.

This clone came up many times. This chain uses TRBV9 with TRBJ2-1; D ambiguous. The V end lost 3 bases, the J end lost 0 bases, and 7 bases lay between the germline ends. CDR3 length: 14 residues. Germline CDR1 is SGDLS and CDR2 is YYNGEE. Written as DNA, the CDR3 is TGTGCCAGCAGCGACCCCGGCTCCTACAATGAGCAGTTCTTC. Its translation is CASSDPGSYNEQFF.

This clone was counted a single time. This CDR3 reads CASSTESSIKNNEQFF. The CDR3 nucleotides are TGTGCCAGCAGCACCGAGTCTAGCATTAAAAACAATGAGCAGTTCTTC. V and J are TRBV7-2 and TRBJ2-1, with D perhaps matching TRBD2 (5 bases). V was clipped by 5 bases and J by 5 bases, with 19 bases between them. CDR1 is SGHTA, CDR2 FQGNSA, per germline. The CDR3 length is 16 residues.

The gene calls are TRBV12-2 and TRBJ1-2. TRBV12-2 is described as a pseudogene. The CDR3 totals 13 residues. The CDR3 nucleotides are TGTGCAAGTCGCTTACACGGGGACGGCGGCTACACCTTC. This translates into CASRLHGDGGYTF.

This rearrangement joins TRBV5-1 to TRBJ2-1, with 8 bases that match TRBD2. Germline loops: CDR1 SGHRS, CDR2 YFSETQ. The CDR3 loop spans 15 amino acids. Unmatched junction bases numbered 6, after V lost 3 bases and J lost 4 bases. CDR3 protein: CASSSSGGRYNEQFF. DNA of the CDR3: TGCGCCAGCAGCTCGAGCGGGGGACGGTACAATGAGCAGTTCTTC.

V gene TRBV11-3 combines with J gene TRBJ2-3, with D possibly matching TRBD2 (6 bases). This CDR3 contains 17 residues. The germline V gene has CDR1 SGHNT and CDR2 YENEEA. Trimming removed 1 base from V and 3 bases from J, with 17 bases in between. CDR3 in DNA: TGTGCCAGCAGCTTAGGGTGGGACTTCTTGACGACAGATACGCAGTATTTT. Its protein is CASSLGWDFLTTDTQYF.

This sequence joins TRBV25-1 and TRBJ1-2; no reliable D call. V was pared by 6 bases and J by 4 bases, with 21 bases between. Germline-derived CDR1 and CDR2 are MGHDK and SYGVNS. The CDR3 loop spans 16 amino acids. CDR3: CASSVSRSGTGYGYTF. The CDR3 region has the DNA TGTGCCAGCAGCGTGAGTCGGAGCGGTACTGGCTATGGCTACACCTTC.

The count of this clone is one. V and J are TRBV7-8 and TRBJ2-1; 10 bases are a match to TRBD2. The CDR3 runs to 18 residues. Germline CDR1 is SGHVS and CDR2 is FQNEAQ. Germline trimming cut 2 bases from V and 0 bases from J; bases unmatched to any gene: 7. The CDR3 DNA reads as TGTGCCAGCAGCTTACAGGTAGCGGGGGGCTTCTCCTACAATGAGCAGTTCTTC. Translated, it gives CASSLQVAGGFSYNEQFF.

This clone was found a few times. This may stem from a read error, because a much larger clone lies one nucleotide away. This rearrangement joins TRBV11-1 to TRBJ1-5; TRBD1 might be the D (6 bases). V lost 5 bases to trimming and J lost 4 bases, with 9 bases between them. CDR3 length: 13 residues. CDR1 is SGHAT and CDR2 is FQDESV in the germline V gene (reference sequence). CDR3 sequence (DNA): TGTGCCAGCAGCCGGACAGAAAATCAGCCCCAGCATTTT. Protein sequence: CASSRTENQPQHF.

This clone showed up just a few times. The V and J genes are TRBV29-1 and TRBJ2-7; D ambiguous. V lost 4 bases and J 5 bases, leaving 9 bases between the germline ends. The CDR3 loop spans 11 amino acids. Germline assignment: CDR1 SQVTM and CDR2 ANQGSEA. The CDR3 bases are TGCAGCGTTGCCTTGGCCGACGAGCAGTACTTC. It is translated as CSVALADEQYF.

CDR3 protein: CASSFLTGLAGSSYEQYF. CDR3 coding DNA: TGTGCCAGCAGCTTTCTTACCGGACTAGCGGGGAGCTCCTACGAGCAGTACTTC. This chain uses TRBV7-8 with TRBJ2-7; 12 bases are a match to TRBD2. Germline values: CDR1 SGHVS, CDR2 FQNEAQ. The V segment lost 3 bases and the J segment 0 bases; nucleotides outside the gene matches: 9. The CDR3 extends over 18 amino acids.

This clone appeared a few times. This chain connects TRBV4-3 to TRBJ1-4; D not certain. Trimming shortened V by 8 bases and J by 1 base, and 14 bases separated the two germline ends. Per the germline V gene, CDR1 is LGHNA and CDR2 is YSLEER. The CDR3 has 15 amino acids. The CDR3 sequence is CASSEGGGTNEKLFF. In DNA, the CDR3 is TGCGCCAGCTCAGAGGGTGGTGGAACTAATGAAAAACTGTTTTTT.

The gene calls are TRBV6-1 and TRBJ2-7; D possibly corresponds to TRBD2 (6 bases). The CDR3 is made up of 15 amino acids. With 0 bases removed from V and 6 bases from J, the gap between germline ends came to 15 bases. Germline CDR1 MNHNS, CDR2 SASEGT. The CDR3 sequence: CASSEALLRGGEQYF. In DNA, the CDR3 is TGTGCCAGCAGTGAAGCGCTTCTGAGGGGAGGCGAGCAGTACTTC.

This chain joins TRBV30 and TRBJ1-2, with a possible D match to TRBD1 (6 bases). The CDR3 runs 13 residues. Germline CDR1 and CDR2: GTSNPN and SVGIG (reference sequence). With 2 bases removed from V and 8 bases from J, the gap between germline ends came to 15 bases. Here the CDR3 DNA reads TGTGCCTGGAGTCTAGGGGGGGCTCGGGGCTACACCTTC. Amino acids: CAWSLGGARGYTF. Variable domain in full (rest from reference TRBV30 and TRBJ1-2): SQTIHQWPATLVQPVGSPLSLECTVEGTSNPNLYWYRQAAGRGLQLLFYSVGIGQISSEVPQNLSASRPQDRQFILSSKKLLLSDSGFYLCAWSLGGARGYTFGSGTRLTVV.

This clone was found a few times. V and J are TRBV5-1 and TRBJ2-7, with 7 bases matching TRBD1. The CDR3 has 14 residues. CDR1 is SGHRS, CDR2 YFSETQ, per germline. With V trimmed by 0 bases and J by 3 bases, 3 bases remained unmatched. The DNA of the CDR3 is TGCGCCAGCAGCTTGGGACAGGGATTCTACGAGCAGTACTTC. This translates into CASSLGQGFYEQYF.

The V call is TRBV30, the J call TRBJ1-2; TRBD1 might be the D (6 bases). Trimming removed 2 bases at V and 5 bases at J, with 12 bases between. Per germline, CDR1 GTSNPN and CDR2 SVGIG (reference sequence). The CDR3 contains 13 residues. The CDR3 sequence: CAWSLTGDYGYTF. The CDR3 DNA sequence: TGTGCCTGGAGTTTGACAGGAGATTATGGCTACACCTTC.

This chain joins TRBV9 and TRBJ2-3, with D possibly being TRBD2 (5 bases). Germline V gives CDR1 SGDLS, CDR2 YYNGEE. Trimming shortened V by 3 bases and J by 0 bases, and 14 bases separated the two germline ends. The CDR3 has 16 residues. The CDR3 spells CASSGSWGASTDTQYF. CDR3 DNA: TGTGCCAGCAGCGGGTCCTGGGGAGCTAGCACAGATACGCAGTATTTT.

The rearrangement links TRBV18 to TRBJ1-4; the match to TRBD1 covers 8 bases. In germline, CDR1 is KGHSH, CDR2 LQKENI. This CDR3 contains 14 residues. The junction had 2 bases not matched to a gene; V was cut back by 3 bases and J by 5 bases. In nucleotides, the CDR3 is TGTGCCAGCTCACCCGGGACAGGCAATGAAAAACTGTTTTTT. Protein product: CASSPGTGNEKLFF.